Included here is one T cell receptor beta chain sequence, with context. The data originate from a study of blood T cell repertoires in COVID-19. Turning to the study itself: The analysed material was cDNA or gDNA that came from T cells, B-cell-depleted T cells, or PBMCs.

Clones were sequenced by immunoSEQ multiplex PCR, and TCRdb holds only the in-frame ones, with some missing. This table holds around 380,000 clones, 87% found once. All enrollees were about 18 to 89 years old and from approximately 24 US areas. The TCR sequence derives from a man aged 25 to 40 who had recovered from COVID-19. Input material: PBMCs or T cells enriched from blood (not recorded which).

The CDR3 sequence is CASSQSGQGISGTSRCQETQYF. The CDR3 DNA is TGCGCCAGCAGTCAATCGGGACAGGGGATCTCCGGGACTAGCCGTTGCCAAGAGACCCAGTACTTC. The V and J genes are TRBV23-1 and TRBJ2-5, with D possibly matching TRBD1 (10 bases). TRBV23-1 belongs to the ORF category, with a function that is uncertain. This CDR3 has 22 amino acids. V lost 0 bases, J lost 1 base, and 30 bases lay in between.